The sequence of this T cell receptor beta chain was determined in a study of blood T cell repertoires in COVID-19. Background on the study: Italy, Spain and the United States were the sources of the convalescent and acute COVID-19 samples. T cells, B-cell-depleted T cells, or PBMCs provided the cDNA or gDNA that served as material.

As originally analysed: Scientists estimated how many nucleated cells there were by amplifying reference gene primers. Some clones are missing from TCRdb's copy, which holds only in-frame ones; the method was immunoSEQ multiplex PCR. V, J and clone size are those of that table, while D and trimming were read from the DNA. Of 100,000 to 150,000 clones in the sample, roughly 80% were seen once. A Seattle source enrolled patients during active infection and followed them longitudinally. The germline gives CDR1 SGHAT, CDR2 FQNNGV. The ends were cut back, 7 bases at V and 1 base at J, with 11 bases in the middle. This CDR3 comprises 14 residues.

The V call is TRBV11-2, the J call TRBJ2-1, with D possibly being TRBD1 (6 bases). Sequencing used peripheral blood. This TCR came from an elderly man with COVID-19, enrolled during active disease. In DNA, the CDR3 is TGTGCCAGCACCCAGGGGCGGTCCTACAATGAGCAGTTCTTC. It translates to CASTQGRSYNEQFF. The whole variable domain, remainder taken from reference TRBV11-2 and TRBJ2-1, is EAGVAQSPRYKIIEKRQSVAFWCNPISGHATLYWYQQILGQGPKLLIQFQNNGVVDDSQLPKDRFSAERLKGVDSTLKIQPAKLEDSAVYLCASTQGRSYNEQFFGPGTRLTVL.